Reported below is one T cell receptor (beta chain). Its antigen is not yet known. One base away there is no much larger clone; base qualities are not given. CD4+ T cells from unexposed donors were collected before the COVID-19 pandemic (2011-2018). After around 10 days of culture, CD4+ T cells were isolated with the EasySep CD4+ T cell isolation kit. Unexposed donor CD4+ T cells were tested for reactivity to SARS-CoV-2 S and N and four common cold coronavirus spike pools, as cell number allowed. PBMCs were cultured at about 1.9 million per well in IMDM supplemented with around 5% human AB serum and 9 to 10 IU/ml IL-2. Half of the culture medium was replaced with fresh IL-2-containing medium on days 3 and 7. In general, triplicate replicate wells were used for every peptide culture condition. The leukapheresis product for the unexposed donors was obtained through commercial purchase. Ficoll-Paque PLUS gradient centrifugation was used to isolate PBMCs from either whole blood or leukapheresis product. PBMCs were either used fresh in the expansion assay or cryopreserved at -140 degrees C. The QIAamp Micro DNA Kit was used to extract genomic DNA from the CD4+ T cells.

This sample is drawn from a study of CD4 T cells in relation to SARS-CoV-2 and coronaviruses (dated by TCRdb to 2020 to 2022). General notes on the study: In the ViraFEST assay, PBMCs were grown with antigen for approximately 11 days, and TCR beta CDR3s were then sequenced to identify antigen-specific clonal expansions. The negative reference condition was either a culture with an HIV-1 Nef peptide pool or a culture with no peptide. HLA restriction was mapped for shared crossreactive spike epitopes using patient-derived lymphoblastoid cell lines. Memory CD4+ T cell crossreactivity between SARS-CoV-2 and common cold coronavirus spike proteins was assessed at the TCR clonotype level in the study. Samples from three pre-COVID donors and the naive versus memory experiments were sequenced with the Adaptive Biotechnologies TCR-sequencing kit; other data were Illumina-based. Expansion assays from other donors in the study were sequenced with a different, Illumina-based TCR-beta assay.

Beyond this particular receptor, the publication reports: The study was limited by small numbers of patients and tested TCRs. Pre-pandemic and post-infection samples were not both contributed by any donor, so tracing of the source of pre-existing responses was limited. Crossreactive clones showed significantly weaker SARS-CoV-2-driven expansion than monoreactive clones, consistent with antigenic imprinting. About 65% of donors had memory CD4+ clonotypes that crossrecognized SARS-CoV-2 and at least one common cold coronavirus spike. Crossreactivity analysis centred on spike protein, so crossreactivity against other viral proteins was not assessed.

The V and J ends are trimmed by 0 bases and 7 bases, leaving 7 bases between them. The germline V gene specifies SGHAT as CDR1 and FQNNGV as CDR2. The cysteine opens and the phenylalanine closes a CDR3 of 14 amino acids. The only DNA kept is the CDR3, 42 bases in frame from the first base. Library preparation was by the immunoSEQ multiplex PCR assay. Concerning the study's data processing: During preprocessing, nonproductive sequences were removed, as were CDR3s that did not start with C, did not end with F or W, or were shorter than 7 amino acids. Antigen-specific clonotypes were called with the MANAFEST web app, based on expansion relative to reference and other culture wells. A clone was considered positive if significant expansion relative to the reference culture was observed in 2 of 3 replicate wells at an FDR below 0.05. A further requirement for positive clones was significant expansion compared with all other tandem wells, along with an odds ratio above 5. CDR3 homology was measured as pairwise Levenshtein distance, computed with the stringdist R package after trimming three terminal residues from each end. TCRdb took this table from immuneACCESS and kept in-frame rearrangements with V and J called. Such tables lack part of the clones; where checked against another copy, unresolved V genes explain under half of the gap, and the rest is unexplained. That table furnishes V, J and clone size, whereas the DNA furnished D and trimming. A total of fewer than 25,000 clones appear in this sample, under 80% of them only once. Of the sample, less than 20% is held by the ten largest clones.

This TCR was recovered from a human donor in good health. Source material: CD4+ T cells from PBMCs, cultured in vitro. The chain is encoded by TRBV11-2 joined to TRBJ1-6; TRBD1 is a weak D gene call, 5 bases matching. The DNA is as follows: TGTGCCAGCAGCTTAGATCGGGACAATTCACCCCTCCACTTT. Translated, it gives CASSLDRDNSPLHF.